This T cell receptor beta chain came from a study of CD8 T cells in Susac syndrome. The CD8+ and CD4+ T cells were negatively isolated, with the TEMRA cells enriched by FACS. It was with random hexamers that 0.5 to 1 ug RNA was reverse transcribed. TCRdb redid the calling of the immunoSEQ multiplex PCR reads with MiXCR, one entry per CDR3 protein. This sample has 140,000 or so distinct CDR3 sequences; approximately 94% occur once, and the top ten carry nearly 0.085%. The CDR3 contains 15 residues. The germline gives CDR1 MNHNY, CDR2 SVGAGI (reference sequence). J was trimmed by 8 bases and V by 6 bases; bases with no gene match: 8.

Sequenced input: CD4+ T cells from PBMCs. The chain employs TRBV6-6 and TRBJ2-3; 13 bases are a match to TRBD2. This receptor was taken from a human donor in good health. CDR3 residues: CASSSGTSGISTQYF. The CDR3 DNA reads TGTGCCAGCAGCTCCGGGACTAGCGGGATTAGTACGCAGTATTTT.